The clone carrying this TCR beta chain has a count of ten or more. TCRdb re-called the PCR reads with MiXCR, one entry per CDR3 protein. The table shows tens of thousands of distinct CDR3 sequences, with roughly 18% occurring only once. The sample is drawn from a study of molecular identifiers for immune sequencing clone quantification. Trimming removed 4 bases from V and 2 bases from J, with 11 bases in between. The length of the CDR3 is 14 residues. Germline CDR1 MGHRA, CDR2 YSYEKL. The receptor comes from a human donor in good health. Some libraries in this study had Jurkat cell RNA spiked in. The sequencing input was naive CD8+ T cells from blood, with Jurkat cell RNA spiked in. Subset described: FACS-sorted CD8+CD4-CCR7+CD45RA+ naive T cells. This chain connects TRBV4-1 to TRBJ1-1; tentative D call: TRBD1 (6 bases). The CDR3 DNA reads TGCGCCAGCAGCCCAGCCAGGGGCAACACTGAAGCTTTCTTT. Its protein product is CASSPARGNTEAFF.